The entry that follows covers one T cell receptor (beta chain) sequence. This entry is derived from a study of radiation and T cells in renal cell carcinoma. The time point: blood 4 weeks post-SBRT, at nephrectomy. Described treatment: 15 Gy SBRT to primary tumor, nephrectomy 4 weeks later. Nephrectomy followed 15 Gy stereotactic body radiation by 4 weeks. Sequencing was performed with immunoSEQ multiplex PCR; in TCRdb, only in-frame clones are kept and a portion is missing. The sample shows around 94,000 clones, around 81% of them seen only once. Per the germline V gene, CDR1 is SNHLY and CDR2 is FYNNEI. With 6 bases removed from V and 2 bases from J, the gap between germline ends came to 11 bases. The CDR3 has 14 residues.

Sequences were derived from blood, sampled from a patient whose treatment included radiotherapy and nephrectomy. The chain links TRBV2 to TRBJ2-1; tentatively, D is TRBD2 (5 bases). The receptor was isolated from a middle-aged man with renal cell carcinoma. The chain's CDR3 is CASRMGDPYNEQFF. CDR3 bases: TGTGCCAGCAGAATGGGAGACCCCTACAATGAGCAGTTCTTC.